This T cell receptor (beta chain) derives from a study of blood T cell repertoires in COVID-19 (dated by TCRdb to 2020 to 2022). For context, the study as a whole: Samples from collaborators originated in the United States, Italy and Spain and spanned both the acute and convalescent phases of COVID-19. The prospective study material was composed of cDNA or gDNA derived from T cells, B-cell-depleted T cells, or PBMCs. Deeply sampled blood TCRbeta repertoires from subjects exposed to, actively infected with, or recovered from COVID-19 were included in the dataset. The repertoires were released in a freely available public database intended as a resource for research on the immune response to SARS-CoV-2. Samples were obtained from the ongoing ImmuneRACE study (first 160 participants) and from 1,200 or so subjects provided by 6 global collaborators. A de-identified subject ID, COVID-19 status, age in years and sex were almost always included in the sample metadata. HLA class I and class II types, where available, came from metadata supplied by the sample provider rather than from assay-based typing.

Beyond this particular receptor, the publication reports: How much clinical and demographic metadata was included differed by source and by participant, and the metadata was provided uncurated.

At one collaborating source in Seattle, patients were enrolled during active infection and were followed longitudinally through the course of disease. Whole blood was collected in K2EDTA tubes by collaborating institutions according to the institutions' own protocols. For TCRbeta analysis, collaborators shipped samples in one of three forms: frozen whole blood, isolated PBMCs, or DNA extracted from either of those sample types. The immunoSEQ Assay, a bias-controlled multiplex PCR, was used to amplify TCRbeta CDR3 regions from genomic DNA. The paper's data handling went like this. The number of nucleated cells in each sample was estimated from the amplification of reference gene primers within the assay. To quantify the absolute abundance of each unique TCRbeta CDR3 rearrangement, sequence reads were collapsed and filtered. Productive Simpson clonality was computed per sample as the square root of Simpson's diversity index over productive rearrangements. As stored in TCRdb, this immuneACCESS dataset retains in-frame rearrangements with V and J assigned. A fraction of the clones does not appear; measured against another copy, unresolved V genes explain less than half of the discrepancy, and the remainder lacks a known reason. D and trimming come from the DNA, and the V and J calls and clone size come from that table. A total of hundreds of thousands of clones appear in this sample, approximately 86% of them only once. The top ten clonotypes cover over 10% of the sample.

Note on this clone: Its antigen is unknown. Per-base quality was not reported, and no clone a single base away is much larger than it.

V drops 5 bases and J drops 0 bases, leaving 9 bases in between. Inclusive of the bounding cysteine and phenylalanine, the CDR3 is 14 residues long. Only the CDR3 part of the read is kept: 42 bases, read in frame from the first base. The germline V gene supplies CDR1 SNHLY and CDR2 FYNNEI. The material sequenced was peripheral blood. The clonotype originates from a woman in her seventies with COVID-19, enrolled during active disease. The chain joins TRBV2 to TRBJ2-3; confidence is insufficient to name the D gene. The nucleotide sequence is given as TGTGCCAGCAGTCGAGCATCTAGCACAGATACGCAGTATTTT. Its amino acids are CASSRASSTDTQYF.